The 16 T cell receptor beta chains presented below share a single source sample, sequenced in a study of low-dose radiotherapy and immunotherapy resistance in tumors. Primers targeting TRAV and TRBV primed first-strand cDNA, covering alpha and beta chains. Using a constant-region primer together with a V-primer adapter, TCRs were subjected to approximately 20 PCR cycles of amplification. In TCRdb, the reads were re-called with MiXCR into one record per CDR3 protein. The data contain under 20,000 distinct CDR3 sequences, 74% of them singletons. Receptors were obtained from a human donor with advanced metastatic prostate, ovarian, gallbladder or colorectal cancer (not recorded which). This table probably holds off-target reads from a library built for another chain.

The CDR3 loop is CASIRGNYGYTF. CDR3 DNA sequence: TGTGCCAGCATTCGCGGGAACTATGGCTACACCTTC. The chain links TRBV28 to TRBJ1-2, with D unresolved. The CDR3 runs 12 residues. V was clipped by 7 bases and J by 2 bases, with 8 bases between them. The germline gives CDR1 MDHEN, CDR2 SYDVKM.

The chain links TRBV10-3 to TRBJ2-1, with 10 nucleotides matching TRBD2. The germline V gene encodes CDR1 ENHRY and CDR2 SYGVKD. Unmatched junction bases numbered 6, after V lost 7 bases and J lost 9 bases. The CDR3 consists of 13 residues. The DNA of the CDR3 is TGTGCCATCACGCAGCGGGAGGGCGCTGAGCAGTTCTTC. This translates into CAITQREGAEQFF.

The chain has TRBV6-8 and TRBJ2-1, with 7 bases lining up with TRBD2. CDR1 is MNHGY, CDR2 SAAAGT, per germline. Germline trimming cut 0 bases from V and 5 bases from J; bases unmatched to any gene: 4. The CDR3 is made up of 15 amino acids. The DNA for the CDR3 is TGTGCCAGCAGTTACTCGCGGGGAGGGCACAATGAGCAGTTCTTC. Translated, it gives CASSYSRGGHNEQFF.

The chain couples TRBV7-9 to TRBJ1-2; 8 bases match TRBD1. This CDR3 has 16 residues. CDR1 is SEHNR, CDR2 FQNEAQ, per germline (reference sequence). After removal of 5 bases from V and 0 bases from J, the junction contained 8 bases not matched to a gene. CDR3 coding DNA: TGTGCCAGCAGCACTACAGGGACAGGTACTAACTATGGCTACACCTTC. Translated: CASSTTGTGTNYGYTF. Supplemented by reference TRBV7-9 and TRBJ1-2, the full variable domain reads DTGVSQNPRHKITKRGQNVTFRCDPISEHNRLYWYRQTLGQGPEFLTYFQNEAQLEKSRLLSDRFSAERPKGSFSTLEIQRTEQGDSAMYLCASSTTGTGTNYGYTFGSGTRLTVV.

The chain has TRBV29-1 and TRBJ2-7; possible D gene TRBD1, 5 bases. V dropped 4 bases and J dropped 6 bases, with 16 bases sitting between them. Germline loops: CDR1 SQVTM, CDR2 ANQGSEA. The CDR3 extends over 13 amino acids. The CDR3 DNA reads as TGCAGCGTTGCTAGGGGCAGAAGTGGCGAGCAGTACTTC. Its translation is CSVARGRSGEQYF.

The V and J genes are TRBV12-3 or TRBV12-4 and TRBJ2-3; 10 bases are a match to TRBD2. The length of the CDR3 is 16 residues. The J segment lost 1 base and the V segment lost 3 bases, leaving 4 bases of the junction unmatched. In DNA, the CDR3 is TGTGCCAGCAGTTTCCTCGGGACTAGCGGCACAGATACGCAGTATTTT. Its translation is CASSFLGTSGTDTQYF.

This clonotype is a singleton in its sample. The chain is built from TRBV11-3 and TRBJ2-5, with a weak D call TRBD1 (6 bases). Germline assignment: CDR1 SGHNT and CDR2 YENEEA. CDR3 size: 19 residues. Deletions cut 1 base from V and 3 bases from J, with 24 bases between. The CDR3 reads CASSLVTGFSTGHEETQYF. The CDR3 DNA is TGTGCCAGCAGCTTAGTAACAGGGTTCTCTACTGGGCATGAAGAGACCCAGTACTTC.

The gene calls are TRBV4-2 and TRBJ1-2; 12 nucleotides agree with TRBD1. Per germline, CDR1 LGHNA and CDR2 YNFKEQ. This CDR3 comprises 15 residues. The junction had 8 bases not matched to a gene; V was cut back by 4 bases and J by 8 bases. The CDR3 region has the DNA TGTGCCAGCAGCCTTGGGGGACAGGGGGCTGTAGGCTACACCTTC. This gives the protein CASSLGGQGAVGYTF.

V and J are TRBV6-1 and TRBJ2-7; D possibly matches TRBD1 or TRBD2 (5 bases each). The germline V gene encodes CDR1 MNHNS and CDR2 SASEGT. This CDR3 has 13 residues. Trimming cost V 5 bases and J 5 bases, with 13 bases left between them. CDR3 amino acids: CASSYYWDHEQYF. CDR3 DNA sequence: TGTGCCAGCAGTTACTACTGGGACCACGAGCAGTACTTC.

V gene TRBV3-1 combines with J gene TRBJ2-1; TRBD2 matches at 8 bases. Looked up from germline, CDR1 is LGHDT and CDR2 is YNNKEL (reference sequence). Trimming removed 3 bases from V and 7 bases from J; junction bases left unmatched: 11. The CDR3 totals 16 residues. The CDR3 loop is CASSHQGTSYVNEQFF. As DNA, the CDR3 is TGTGCCAGCAGCCATCAGGGGACTAGTTATGTGAATGAGCAGTTCTTC.

The V gene is TRBV5-1, the J gene TRBJ2-6, with 11 bases that match TRBD1. Germline values: CDR1 SGHRS, CDR2 YFSETQ. Trimming at V came to 3 bases and at J to 4 bases, leaving 6 bases not matched to a gene. The CDR3 contains 17 residues. The CDR3 nucleotides read TGCGCCAGCAGCTCCGGACAGGGGGCGCCGGGGGCCAACGTCCTGACTTTC. Amino acids: CASSSGQGAPGANVLTF.

This chain uses TRBV28 with TRBJ2-5; D might be TRBD2 (5 bases). Germline-derived CDR1 and CDR2 are MDHEN and SYDVKM. There are 12 residues in the CDR3. Trimming stripped 8 bases from V and 2 bases from J, with 9 bases between. CDR3 nucleotide sequence: TGTGCCAGCTCTAGCCCGCAAGAGACCCAGTACTTC. It codes for CASSSPQETQYF.

This clonotype came up a few times. The chain has TRBV7-2 and TRBJ1-3, with TRBD1 identical over 7 bases. Germline V gene sequence: CDR1 SGHTA, CDR2 FQGNSA. V lost 5 bases, J lost 0 bases, and 13 bases stayed unmatched. The CDR3 spans 18 residues. The CDR3 sequence is CASSLVRGLTSSGNTIYF. CDR3 nucleotides: TGTGCCAGCAGCCTAGTGAGGGGGCTTACCTCCTCTGGAAACACCATATATTTT. Full variable domain (outside the CDR3, taken from reference TRBV7-2 and TRBJ1-3): GAGVSQSPSNKVTEKGKDVELRCDPISGHTALYWYRQSLGQGLEFLIYFQGNSAPDKSGLPSDRFSAERTGGSVSTLTIQRTQQEDSAVYLCASSLVRGLTSSGNTIYFGEGSWLTVV.

The chain combines TRBV19 with TRBJ2-7; the match to TRBD1 covers 9 bases. J was trimmed by 3 bases and V by 5 bases; bases with no gene match: 8. CDR1 and CDR2 from the germline V gene are LNHDA and SQIVND (reference sequence). The CDR3 runs to 15 residues. CDR3 amino acids: CASSPDRGSLYEQYF. CDR3 DNA sequence: TGTGCCAGTAGTCCTGACAGGGGGTCGCTCTACGAGCAGTACTTC. Complete variable domain (other parts from reference TRBV19 and TRBJ2-7): DGGITQSPKYLFRKEGQNVTLSCEQNLNHDAMYWYRQDPGQGLRLIYYSQIVNDFQKGDIAEGYSVSREKKESFPLTVTSAQKNPTAFYLCASSPDRGSLYEQYFGPGTRLTVT.

This chain links TRBV9 with TRBJ2-5; tentatively, D is TRBD2 (5 bases). CDR1 and CDR2 (germline): SGDLS, YYNGEE. There are 13 residues in the CDR3. Trimming pared 0 bases from V and 4 bases from J, leaving 7 bases between. Here the CDR3 reads CASSVGRTETQYF. In DNA, the CDR3 is TGTGCCAGCAGCGTAGGGAGGACAGAGACCCAGTACTTC.

The V and J genes are TRBV28 and TRBJ2-2; TRBD2 matches 8 bases. Germline-derived CDR1 and CDR2 are MDHEN and SYDVKM. With 3 bases clipped from V and 6 bases from J, the junction kept 3 bases outside the gene matches. This CDR3 region has 14 residues. DNA of the CDR3: TGTGCCAGCAGTTTGGCGGGAGGTTCCGGGGAGCTGTTTTTT. It codes for CASSLAGGSGELFF.